These 16 T cell receptor beta chains originate from one sample sequenced in a study of blood T cells in healthy people across ages. The second PCR ran about 6 to 11 cycles with a sample-barcoded 5' primer and J-beta primers. TCRdb re-derived calls from the 5' RACE reads in MiXCR, one entry per CDR3 protein. In the table there are 1,500,000 or so distinct CDR3 sequences, 35% to 45% of which are singletons. What was sequenced was blood. The origin of the receptors is a woman under 30 in good health.

CDR3 in amino acids: CASSGWPVQYF. CDR3 bases: TGTGCCAGCAGTGGCTGGCCCGTGCAGTATTTT. V gene TRBV28 combines with J gene TRBJ2-3, with D hard to call. Trimming pared 5 bases from V and 11 bases from J, leaving 11 bases between. The CDR3 extends over 11 amino acids. The V gene's germline CDR1 is MDHEN and CDR2 SYDVKM.

The chain is built from TRBV7-9 and TRBJ1-5; no reliable D call. This CDR3 comprises 12 residues. The ends were cut back, 2 bases at V and 6 bases at J, with 5 bases in the middle. Germline V gene sequence: CDR1 SEHNR, CDR2 FQNEAQ (reference sequence). This CDR3 reads CASSLLAQPQHF. CDR3 DNA: TGTGCCAGCAGCTTATTGGCTCAGCCCCAGCATTTT.

The sample holds a few counts of this clonotype. V and J are TRBV20-1 and TRBJ2-3; the match to TRBD2 covers 10 bases. Germline CDR1 is DFQATT and CDR2 is SNEGSKA (reference sequence). Trimming at V came to 6 bases and at J to 3 bases, leaving 9 bases not matched to a gene. This CDR3 contains 15 residues. The CDR3 DNA is TGCAGTGCCCTGCCTAGCGGGGGAAGGACAGATACGCAGTATTTT. This gives the protein CSALPSGGRTDTQYF.

V and J are TRBV28 and TRBJ2-3, with 14 nucleotides matching TRBD2. Germline V gene sequence: CDR1 MDHEN, CDR2 SYDVKM. The CDR3 has 17 amino acids. Unmatched junction bases numbered 6, after V lost 4 bases and J lost 3 bases. CDR3 in amino acids: CASSWTSGRRLTDTQYF. CDR3 in DNA: TGTGCCAGCAGTTGGACTAGCGGGAGGCGGTTGACAGATACGCAGTATTTT.

There are a few counts of this clonotype. The V call is TRBV7-3, the J call TRBJ1-2; D is perhaps TRBD1 (6 bases). Per the germline V gene, CDR1 is SGHTA and CDR2 is FQGTGA. With 6 bases removed from V and 0 bases from J, the gap between germline ends came to 14 bases. The CDR3 sequence is 15 residues long. The CDR3, as DNA: TGTGCCAGCAGGGAGACAGGCGCTCCTAACTATGGCTACACCTTC. It codes for CASRETGAPNYGYTF.

The DNA of the CDR3 is TGTGCCAGCAGGAAACAGGGGACTTATCCCTACGAGCAGTACTTC. This encodes CASRKQGTYPYEQYF. The chain combines TRBV6-2 or TRBV6-3 with TRBJ2-7; D is perhaps TRBD1 (7 bases). Germline-derived CDR1 and CDR2 are MNHEY and SVGEGT. The CDR3 has 15 residues. V lost 6 bases, J lost 2 bases, and 17 bases lay in between.

The genes are TRBV29-1 and TRBJ1-2; D might be TRBD1 (5 bases). The CDR3 covers 12 residues. Trimming pared 2 bases from V and 3 bases from J, leaving 7 bases between. From germline, CDR1 is SQVTM and CDR2 ANQGSEA. The CDR3 loop is CSVETQDYGYTF. CDR3 nucleotides: TGCAGCGTTGAAACACAGGACTATGGCTACACCTTC.

This clonotype was detected a few times. The genes are TRBV7-9 and TRBJ1-1, with D tentatively TRBD1 (5 bases). V gave up 5 bases and J gave up 1 base, with 11 bases separating them. Germline V gene data show CDR1 as SEHNR and CDR2 as FQNEAQ (reference sequence). CDR3 length: 14 amino acids. The CDR3: CASSGRAQNTEAFF. The CDR3 nucleotides read TGTGCCAGCAGCGGCAGGGCCCAGAACACTGAAGCTTTCTTT.

V is TRBV9 and J is TRBJ1-6; 8 nucleotides align to TRBD1. After removal of 0 bases from V and 8 bases from J, the junction contained 4 bases not matched to a gene. This CDR3 has 15 residues. Per germline, CDR1 SGDLS and CDR2 YYNGEE. This chain's CDR3 is CASSVDPGGDSPLHF. As DNA, the CDR3 is TGTGCCAGCAGCGTAGATCCAGGGGGCGATTCACCCCTCCACTTT. Full variable domain (rest looked up from reference TRBV9 and TRBJ1-6): DSGVTQTPKHLITATGQRVTLRCSPRSGDLSVYWYQQSLDQGLQFLIQYYNGEERAKGNILERFSAQQFPDLHSELNLSSLELGDSALYFCASSVDPGGDSPLHFGNGTRLTVT.

The chain combines TRBV3-1 with TRBJ2-7; no reliable D call. This CDR3 has 14 amino acids. Trimming cost V 2 bases and J 7 bases, with 15 bases left between them. CDR1 is LGHDT and CDR2 is YNNKEL in the germline V gene (reference sequence). CDR3 region: CASSQLLPGAEQYF. The CDR3 DNA follows: TGTGCCAGCAGCCAACTACTCCCCGGAGCGGAGCAGTACTTC.

As to this clonotype: A junction boundary mismatches the germline segment, possibly from a read error. The CDR3 nucleotides read TGTGCCGGCAGTTGGACAGGGGCCTACGAGCAGTACTTC. It translates to CAGSWTGAYEQYF. The chain links TRBV6-2 or TRBV6-3 to TRBJ2-7; 9 nucleotides agree with TRBD1. The CDR3 covers 13 residues. The germline gives CDR1 MNHEY, CDR2 SVGEGT.

This clonotype was detected a few times. V gene TRBV20-1 combines with J gene TRBJ2-1, with 9 bases identical to TRBD2. V lost 1 base, J lost 1 base, and 8 bases stayed unmatched. CDR1 is DFQATT and CDR2 is SNEGSKA in the germline V gene (reference sequence). The length of the CDR3 is 17 residues. The DNA of the CDR3 is TGCAGTGCTAGAGGACTAGCGGAGGGTGTATCCTACAATGAGCAGTTCTTC. Its translation: CSARGLAEGVSYNEQFF.

This clonotype was detected only once. The rearrangement uses TRBV5-1 and TRBJ1-1; a possible D gene is TRBD1 (5 bases). The V end lost 0 bases, the J end lost 0 bases, and 15 bases lay between the germline ends. Germline V lookup: CDR1 SGHRS, CDR2 YFSETQ. The CDR3 covers 17 residues. The CDR3 nucleotides read TGCGCCAGCAGCTTGGTTGGCAGGGCGATACTGAACACTGAAGCTTTCTTT. It encodes CASSLVGRAILNTEAFF.

The CDR3 spells CASSHTGQAKNIQYF. In DNA form, the CDR3 reads TGCGCCAGCAGCCACACGGGACAGGCCAAAAACATTCAGTACTTC. The V and J genes are TRBV4-1 and TRBJ2-4; 7 nucleotides match TRBD1. The CDR3 sequence is 15 residues long. Germline-derived CDR1 and CDR2 are MGHRA and YSYEKL. V lost 3 bases, J lost 1 base, and 3 bases stayed unmatched.

The chain carries TRBV7-9 and TRBJ2-1, with 8 nucleotides matching TRBD1. Germline CDR1 SEHNR, CDR2 FQNEAQ (reference sequence). The ends lost 5 bases at V and 6 bases at J; junction bases unmatched: 9. The CDR3 sequence is 15 residues long. DNA for the CDR3: TGTGCCAGCAGCCAATCCGGGACAGGAACCAATGAGCAGTTCTTC. Protein product: CASSQSGTGTNEQFF.

A few counts support this clonotype. The CDR3 DNA is TGCAGCGTTGGAGAGGTGAGCTCCTACGAGCAGTACTTC. This sequence encodes CSVGEVSSYEQYF. The rearrangement uses TRBV29-1 and TRBJ2-7, with unresolved D. V dropped 4 bases and J dropped 0 bases, with 10 bases sitting between them. The CDR3 has 13 amino acids. Germline values: CDR1 SQVTM, CDR2 ANQGSEA.